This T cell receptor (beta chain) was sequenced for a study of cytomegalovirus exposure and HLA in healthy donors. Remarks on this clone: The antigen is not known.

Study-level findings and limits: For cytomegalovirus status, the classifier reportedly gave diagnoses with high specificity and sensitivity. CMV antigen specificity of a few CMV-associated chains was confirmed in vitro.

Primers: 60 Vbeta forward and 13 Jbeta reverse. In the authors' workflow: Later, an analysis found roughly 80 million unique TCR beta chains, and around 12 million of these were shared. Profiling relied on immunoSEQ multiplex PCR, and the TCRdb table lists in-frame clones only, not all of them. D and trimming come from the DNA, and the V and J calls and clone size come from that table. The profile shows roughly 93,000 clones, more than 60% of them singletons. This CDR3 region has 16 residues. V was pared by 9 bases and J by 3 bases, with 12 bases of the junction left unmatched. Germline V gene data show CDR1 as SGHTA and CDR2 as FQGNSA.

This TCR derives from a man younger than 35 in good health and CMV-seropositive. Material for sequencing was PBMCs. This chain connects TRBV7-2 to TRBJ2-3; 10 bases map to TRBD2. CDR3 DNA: TGTGCCAGTGCATTCGAGCGGGGGGGGTGGACAGATACGCAGTATTTT. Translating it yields CASAFERGGWTDTQYF.